The table lists the clone carrying this TCR beta chain with many counts. What it recognizes is unknown. TCRdb re-called the reads through MiXCR, storing one row per CDR3 protein. The sample yields about 310,000 distinct CDR3 sequences, under 20% seen once. This record comes from a study of T cell repertoires in cytomegalovirus infection. About the study: Matching HLA type and CMV infection were both indicated by public TCR beta signatures. Study-level findings and limits: Carriers of CMV plus the relevant HLA were identified by cumulative public TCR beta family frequency. HLA-C-restricted, CMV-specific TCR beta clonotypes were dominant ex vivo.

Germline lookup yields CDR1 MGHRA and CDR2 YSYEKL. Trimming took 0 bases from V and 4 from J, leaving 12 bases between them. The CDR3 contains 15 residues. The clonotype comes from a human donor in good health (CMV status not recorded). Some clones in this sample may be carry-over from other donors' samples. The V gene is TRBV4-1, the J gene TRBJ1-2, with D possibly being TRBD1 (6 bases). The sequencing input was PBMCs. The CDR3: CASSQDTGQGYGYTF. The CDR3 nucleotides read TGCGCCAGCAGCCAAGACACAGGGCAGGGCTATGGCTACACCTTC.